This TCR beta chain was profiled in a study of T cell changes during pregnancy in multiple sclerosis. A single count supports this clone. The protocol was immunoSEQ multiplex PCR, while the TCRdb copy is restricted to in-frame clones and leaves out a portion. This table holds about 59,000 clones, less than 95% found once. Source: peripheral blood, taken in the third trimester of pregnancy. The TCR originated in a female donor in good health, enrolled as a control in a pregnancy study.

CDR3 sequence reads: CASSPSRQGVWGDEQFF. The CDR3 DNA is TGTGCCAGTAGTCCGAGCCGACAGGGGGTCTGGGGTGATGAGCAGTTCTTC. The V call is TRBV19, the J call TRBJ2-1, with 9 nucleotides matching TRBD1. The V segment lost 5 bases and the J segment 8 bases; nucleotides outside the gene matches: 16. The CDR3 has 17 residues. CDR1 and CDR2 (germline): LNHDA, SQIVND (reference sequence).